Below are 5 T cell receptor beta chains sequenced from a single sample in a study of blood T cell repertoires in COVID-19. Method: immunoSEQ multiplex PCR; TCRdb's copy keeps in-frame clones and lacks some. The table has 180,000 or so clones, around 81% seen once. Sequencing was done on a sample of peripheral blood. The receptors were sampled from a woman between 40 and 50 years old with COVID-19, enrolled during active disease.

The chain links TRBV27 to TRBJ1-5; the D gene is possibly TRBD1 (5 bases). The CDR3 consists of 14 residues. Germline V gene sequence: CDR1 MNHEY, CDR2 SMNVEV (reference sequence). V was trimmed by 6 bases and J by 6 bases, leaving 15 bases between them. DNA of the CDR3: TGTGCCAGCAGCCCCAGGGCCCTCAGTCAGCCCCAGCATTTT. Translated, it gives CASSPRALSQPQHF.

V usage is TRBV27 and J usage is TRBJ2-1; TRBD1 might be the D (6 bases). This CDR3 has 14 residues. Looked up from germline, CDR1 is MNHEY and CDR2 is SMNVEV (reference sequence). The V end was cut by 8 bases, the J end by 0 bases, with 11 bases between. The CDR3 loop is CASGQLSSYNEQFF. CDR3 coding DNA: TGTGCCAGCGGACAGTTGAGCTCCTACAATGAGCAGTTCTTC.

J is TRBJ2-4 and V is TRBV6-6, with 10 bases matching TRBD2. The J segment lost 9 bases and the V segment lost 7 bases, leaving 21 bases of the junction unmatched. CDR1 is MNHNY and CDR2 is SVGAGI in the germline V gene (reference sequence). This CDR3 region has 18 residues. In nucleotides, the CDR3 is TGTGCCAGCAATCGAGCGGGGGGGGTAGAAGGTAGTAGGAGCATTCAGTACTTC. It is translated as CASNRAGGVEGSRSIQYF.

The chain links TRBV19 to TRBJ2-3, with D unresolved. Trimming shortened V by 2 bases and J by 2 bases, and 5 bases separated the two germline ends. The CDR3 is made up of 13 amino acids. Germline V lookup: CDR1 LNHDA, CDR2 SQIVND (reference sequence). The CDR3 protein is CASSIPPTDTQYF. The CDR3 nucleotides read TGTGCCAGTAGTATACCTCCCACAGATACGCAGTATTTT.

This clone came up a few times. The V and J genes are TRBV30 and TRBJ1-1; possibly TRBD1 for D (5 bases). This CDR3 comprises 13 residues. Germline V lookup: CDR1 GTSNPN, CDR2 SVGIG (reference sequence). The germline V and J ends were trimmed by 2 bases and 2 bases, with 9 bases remaining between them. Written as DNA, the CDR3 is TGTGCCTGGAGTACGCAGGGTAACACTGAAGCTTTCTTT. Translated, it gives CAWSTQGNTEAFF.